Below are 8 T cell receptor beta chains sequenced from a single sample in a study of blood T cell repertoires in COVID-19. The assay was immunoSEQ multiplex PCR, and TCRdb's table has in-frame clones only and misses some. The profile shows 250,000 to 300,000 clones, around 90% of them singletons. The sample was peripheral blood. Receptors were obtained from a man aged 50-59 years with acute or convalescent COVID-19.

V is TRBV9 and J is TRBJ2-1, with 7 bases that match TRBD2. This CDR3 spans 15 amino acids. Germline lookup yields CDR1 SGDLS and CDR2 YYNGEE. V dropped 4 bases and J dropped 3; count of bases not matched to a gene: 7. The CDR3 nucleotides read TGTGCCAGCAGCCCGGCTAGCGGTTTCTACAATGAGCAGTTCTTC. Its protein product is CASSPASGFYNEQFF.

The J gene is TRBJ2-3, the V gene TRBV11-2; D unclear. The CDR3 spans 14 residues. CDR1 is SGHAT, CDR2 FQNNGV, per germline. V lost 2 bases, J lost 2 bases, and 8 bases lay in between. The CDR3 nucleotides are TGTGCCAGCAGCTTATCTTTGGCCACAGATACGCAGTATTTT. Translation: CASSLSLATDTQYF.

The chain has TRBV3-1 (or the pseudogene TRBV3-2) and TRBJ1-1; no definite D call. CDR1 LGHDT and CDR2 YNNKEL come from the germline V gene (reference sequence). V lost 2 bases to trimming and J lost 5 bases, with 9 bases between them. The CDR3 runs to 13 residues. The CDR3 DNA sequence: TGTGCCAGCAGCCAAACGGGTAGGACTGAAGCTTTCTTT. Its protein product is CASSQTGRTEAFF.

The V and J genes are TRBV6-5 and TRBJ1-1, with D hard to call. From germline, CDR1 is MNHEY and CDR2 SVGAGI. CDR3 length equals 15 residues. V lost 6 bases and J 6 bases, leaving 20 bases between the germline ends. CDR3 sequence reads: CASSYTLEGVAEAFF. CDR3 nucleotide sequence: TGTGCCAGCAGCTACACCCTCGAGGGCGTCGCTGAAGCTTTCTTT.

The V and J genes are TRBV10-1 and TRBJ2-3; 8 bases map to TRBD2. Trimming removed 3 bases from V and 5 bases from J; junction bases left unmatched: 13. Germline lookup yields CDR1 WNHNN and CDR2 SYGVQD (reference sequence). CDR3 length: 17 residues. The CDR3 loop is CASSDSGGPPVVDTQYF. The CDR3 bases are TGCGCCAGCAGTGACTCGGGGGGGCCCCCGGTGGTAGATACGCAGTATTTT.

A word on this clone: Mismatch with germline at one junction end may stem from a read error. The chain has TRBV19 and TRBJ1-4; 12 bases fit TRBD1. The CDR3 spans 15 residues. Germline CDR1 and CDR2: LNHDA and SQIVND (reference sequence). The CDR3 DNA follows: TGTGCCAGTAGTCTTCCGGGACAGGGGGCGTCAAACCCGGACTTT. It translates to CASSLPGQGASNPDF.

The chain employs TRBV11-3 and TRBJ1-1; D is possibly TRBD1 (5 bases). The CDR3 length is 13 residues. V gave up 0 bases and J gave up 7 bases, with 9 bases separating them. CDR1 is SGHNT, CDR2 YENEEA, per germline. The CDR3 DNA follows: TGTGCCAGCAGCTTAGAAGGGGATGGTGAAGCTTTCTTT. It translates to CASSLEGDGEAFF. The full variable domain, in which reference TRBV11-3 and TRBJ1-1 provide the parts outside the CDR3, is EAGVVQSPRYKIIEKKQPVAFWCNPISGHNTLYWYLQNLGQGPELLIRYENEEAVDDSQLPKDRFSAERLKGVDSTLKIQPAELGDSAVYLCASSLEGDGEAFFGQGTRLTVV.

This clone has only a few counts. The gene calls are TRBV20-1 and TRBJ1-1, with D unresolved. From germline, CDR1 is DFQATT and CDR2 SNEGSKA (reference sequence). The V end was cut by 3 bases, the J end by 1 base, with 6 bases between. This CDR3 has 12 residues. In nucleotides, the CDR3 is TGCAGTGCTAGTGTCGGGAACACTGAAGCTTTCTTT. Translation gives CSASVGNTEAFF.